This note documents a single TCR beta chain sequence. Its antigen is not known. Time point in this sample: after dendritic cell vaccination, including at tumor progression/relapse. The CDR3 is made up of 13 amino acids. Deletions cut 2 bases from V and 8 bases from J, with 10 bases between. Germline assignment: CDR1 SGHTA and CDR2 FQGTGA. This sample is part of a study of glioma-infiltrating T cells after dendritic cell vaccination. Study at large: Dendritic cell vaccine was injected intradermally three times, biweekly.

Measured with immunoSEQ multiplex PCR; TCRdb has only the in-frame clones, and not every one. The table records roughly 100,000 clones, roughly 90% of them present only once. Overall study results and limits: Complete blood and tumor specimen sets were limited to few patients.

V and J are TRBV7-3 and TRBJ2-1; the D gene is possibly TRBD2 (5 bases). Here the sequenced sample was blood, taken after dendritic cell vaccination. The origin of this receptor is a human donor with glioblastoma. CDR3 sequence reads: CASSLLGVDEQFF. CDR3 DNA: TGTGCCAGCAGCTTATTGGGAGTCGATGAGCAGTTCTTC.